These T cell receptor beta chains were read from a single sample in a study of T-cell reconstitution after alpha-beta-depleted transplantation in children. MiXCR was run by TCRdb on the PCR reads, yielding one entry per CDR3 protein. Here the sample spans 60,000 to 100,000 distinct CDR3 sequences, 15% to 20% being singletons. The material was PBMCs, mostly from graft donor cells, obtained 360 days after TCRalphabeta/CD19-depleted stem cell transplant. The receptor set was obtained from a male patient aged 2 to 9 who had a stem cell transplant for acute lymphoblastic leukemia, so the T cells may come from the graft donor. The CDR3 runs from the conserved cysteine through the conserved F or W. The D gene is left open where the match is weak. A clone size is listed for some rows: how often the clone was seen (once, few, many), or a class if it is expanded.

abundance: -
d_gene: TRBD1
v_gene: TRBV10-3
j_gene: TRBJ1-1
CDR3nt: TGTGCCATCAGCGACAGGGCCCGGAACACTGAAGCTTTCTTT
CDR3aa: CAISDRARNTEAFF

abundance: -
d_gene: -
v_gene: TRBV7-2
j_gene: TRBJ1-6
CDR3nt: TGTGCCAGCAGCTTCAGTGCCAGATATAATTCACCCCTCCACTTT
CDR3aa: CASSFSARYNSPLHF

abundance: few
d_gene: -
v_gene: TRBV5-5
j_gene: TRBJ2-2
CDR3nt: TGTGCCAGCAGCCGAGGTCCCCCGAACACCGGGGAGCTGTTTTTT
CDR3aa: CASSRGPPNTGELFF

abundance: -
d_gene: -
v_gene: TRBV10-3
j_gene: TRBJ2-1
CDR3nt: TGTGCCATCAGTGAGAGCTTTAGCGGAGGCGACAATGAGCAGTTCTTC
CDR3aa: CAISESFSGGDNEQFF

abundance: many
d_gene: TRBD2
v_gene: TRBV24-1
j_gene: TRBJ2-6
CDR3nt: TGTGCCACCAGTGCCGATCGGGCGGGGGGTCCCGCCTCGGGGGCCAACGTCCTGACTTTC
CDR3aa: CATSADRAGGPASGANVLTF

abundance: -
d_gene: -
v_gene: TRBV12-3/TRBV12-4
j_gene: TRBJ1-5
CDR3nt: TGTGCCAGCAGCCAATTTAGGGGGCCCCAGCATTTT
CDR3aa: CASSQFRGPQHF

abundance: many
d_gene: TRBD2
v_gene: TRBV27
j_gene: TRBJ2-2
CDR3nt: TGTGCCAGCAGTTTATTTAGCGGGAGTGTCGGGGAGCTGTTTTTT
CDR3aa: CASSLFSGSVGELFF

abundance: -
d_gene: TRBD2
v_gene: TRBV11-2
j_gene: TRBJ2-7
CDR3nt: TGTGCCAGCAGCTTCACTAGCGGGAGGATCCCCTACGAGCAGTACTTC
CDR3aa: CASSFTSGRIPYEQYF

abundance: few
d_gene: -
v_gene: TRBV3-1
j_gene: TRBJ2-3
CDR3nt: TGTGCCAGCAGCCAAGCCCGACTGAATACGCAGTATTTT
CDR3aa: CASSQARLNTQYF

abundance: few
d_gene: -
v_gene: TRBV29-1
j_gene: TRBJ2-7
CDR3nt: TGCAGCGTTGCGGGGGCCTACGAGCAGTACTTC
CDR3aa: CSVAGAYEQYF

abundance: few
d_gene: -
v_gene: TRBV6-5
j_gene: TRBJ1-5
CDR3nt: TGTGCCAGCAGTTACACTCCCGGCAGGGCCTTCAATCAGCCCCAGCATTTT
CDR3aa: CASSYTPGRAFNQPQHF

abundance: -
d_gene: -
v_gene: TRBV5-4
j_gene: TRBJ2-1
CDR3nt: TGTGCCAGCAGAATAGGGGGAGGGGTCAATGAGCAGTTCTTC
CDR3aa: CASRIGGGVNEQFF

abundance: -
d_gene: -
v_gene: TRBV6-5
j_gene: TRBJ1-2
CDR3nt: TGTGCCAGCAGTTACCTCGCGCGAAAGAGGCTCTATGGCTACACCTTC
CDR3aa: CASSYLARKRLYGYTF

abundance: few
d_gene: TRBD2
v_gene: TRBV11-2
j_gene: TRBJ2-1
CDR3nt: TGTGCCAGCAGCTTAGTTCCTCCGGGAGCGGGAGGGCTGGATGAGCAGTTCTTC
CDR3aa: CASSLVPPGAGGLDEQFF

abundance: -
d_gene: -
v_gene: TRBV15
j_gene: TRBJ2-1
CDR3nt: TGTGCCACCAGCAGAGATAAGCAGGTGTATGGGGAGCAGTTCTTC
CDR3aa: CATSRDKQVYGEQFF

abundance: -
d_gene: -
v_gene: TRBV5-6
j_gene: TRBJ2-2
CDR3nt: TGTGCCAGCAGAAGAGCCGGGAGAAGGGGCGGGGAGCTGTTTTTT
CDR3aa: CASRRAGRRGGELFF

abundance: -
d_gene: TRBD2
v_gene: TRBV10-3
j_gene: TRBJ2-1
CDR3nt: TGTGCCATCAGTGGAAGCGGGAGGGTTTACAATGAGCAGTTCTTC
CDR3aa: CAISGSGRVYNEQFF

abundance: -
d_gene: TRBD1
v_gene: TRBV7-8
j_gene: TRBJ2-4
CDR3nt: TGTGCCAGCAGCACTCAACAGGGGGTTTATGCCAAAAACATTCAGTACTTC
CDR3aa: CASSTQQGVYAKNIQYF

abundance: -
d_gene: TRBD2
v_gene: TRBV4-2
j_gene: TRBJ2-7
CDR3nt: TGTGCCAGCAGCCAAGAGGGGACTAGCGTCTACGAGCAGTACTTC
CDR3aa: CASSQEGTSVYEQYF

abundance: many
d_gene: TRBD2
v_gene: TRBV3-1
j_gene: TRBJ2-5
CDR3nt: TGTGCCAGCAGCCCCGGACTAGCGGGAGGTGGTCAAGAGACCCAGTACTTC
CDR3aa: CASSPGLAGGGQETQYF

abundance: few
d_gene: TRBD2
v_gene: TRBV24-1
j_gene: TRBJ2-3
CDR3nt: TGTGCCACCAGCCCCGCGGGGGGAAACACAGATACGCAGTATTTT
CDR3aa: CATSPAGGNTDTQYF

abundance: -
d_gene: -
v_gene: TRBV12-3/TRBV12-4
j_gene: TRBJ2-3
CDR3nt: TGTGCCAGCGGTGGGGGTACAGATACGCAGTATTTT
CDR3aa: CASGGGTDTQYF

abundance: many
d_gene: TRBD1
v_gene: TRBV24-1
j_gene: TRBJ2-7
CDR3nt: TGTGCCACCAGTGATTCGGGACAGGGACACTACGAGCAGTACTTC
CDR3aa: CATSDSGQGHYEQYF

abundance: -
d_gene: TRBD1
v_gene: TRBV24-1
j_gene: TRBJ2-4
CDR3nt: TGTGCCACCAGTGCTGCCCCGACAGGGACCAAAAACATTCAGTACTTC
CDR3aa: CATSAAPTGTKNIQYF

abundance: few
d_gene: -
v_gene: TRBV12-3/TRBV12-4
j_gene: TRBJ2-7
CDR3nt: TGTGCCAGCAGCCCCGAGTTAGGACTACCGTTTGGAGAGCAGTACTTC
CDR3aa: CASSPELGLPFGEQYF

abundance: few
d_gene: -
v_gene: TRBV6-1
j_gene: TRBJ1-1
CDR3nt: TGTGCCAGCGAGTGGGCTCAAAGCACTGAAGCTTTCTTT
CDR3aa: CASEWAQSTEAFF

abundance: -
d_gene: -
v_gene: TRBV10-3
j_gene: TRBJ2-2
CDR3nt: TGTGCCATCAAGGGGACGGAAAACACCGGGGAGCTGTTTTTT
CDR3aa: CAIKGTENTGELFF

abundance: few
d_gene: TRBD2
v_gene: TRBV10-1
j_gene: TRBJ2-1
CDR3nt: TGCGCCAGCAGTGAGTCAGGACTAGCGGGACACAATGAGCAGTTCTTC
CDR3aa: CASSESGLAGHNEQFF

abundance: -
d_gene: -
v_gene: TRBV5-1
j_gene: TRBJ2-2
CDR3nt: TGCGCCAGCAGCCCCCCTGGGGCCGGGGAGCTGTTTTTT
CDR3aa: CASSPPGAGELFF

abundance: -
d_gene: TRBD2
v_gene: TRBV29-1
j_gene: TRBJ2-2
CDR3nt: TGCAGCGTCCTGACTAGCGGATGGAACACCGGGGAGCTGTTTTTT
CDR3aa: CSVLTSGWNTGELFF

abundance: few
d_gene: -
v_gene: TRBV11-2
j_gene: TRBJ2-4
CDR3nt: TGTGCCAGCAGCCAGTTAGCCAAAAACATTCAGTACTTC
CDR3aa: CASSQLAKNIQYF

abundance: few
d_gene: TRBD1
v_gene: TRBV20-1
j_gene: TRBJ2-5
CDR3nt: TGCAGTGCCTCAAACAGGGGCCAAGAGACCCAGTACTTC
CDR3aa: CSASNRGQETQYF

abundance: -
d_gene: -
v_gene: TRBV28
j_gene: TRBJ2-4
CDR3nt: TGTGCCAGCAGCTTTAGCATGGGCAGGGCCAAAAACATTCAGTACTTC
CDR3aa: CASSFSMGRAKNIQYF

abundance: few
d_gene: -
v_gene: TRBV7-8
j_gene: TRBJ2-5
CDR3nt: TGTGCCAGCAGCCCCCTGATTTCTCTAGCGCGTACCCAAGAGACCCAGTACTTC
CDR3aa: CASSPLISLARTQETQYF

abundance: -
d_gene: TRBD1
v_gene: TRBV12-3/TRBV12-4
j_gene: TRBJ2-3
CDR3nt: TGTGCCAGCAACCGGGACAGGGTGACAGATACGCAGTATTTT
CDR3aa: CASNRDRVTDTQYF

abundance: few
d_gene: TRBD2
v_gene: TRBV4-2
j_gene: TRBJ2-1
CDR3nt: TGTGCCAGCAGCCAAGATAGAGCTAGCGGGTACAATGAGCAGTTCTTC
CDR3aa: CASSQDRASGYNEQFF

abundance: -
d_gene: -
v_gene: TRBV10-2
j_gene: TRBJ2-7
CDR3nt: TGCGCCATCCGGCCCCCTGGCGACGAGCAGTACTTC
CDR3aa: CAIRPPGDEQYF

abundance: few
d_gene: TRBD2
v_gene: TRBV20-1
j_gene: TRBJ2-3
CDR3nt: TGCAGTGCTAGAAGGCCTAGCGGGACAGATACGCAGTATTTT
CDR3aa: CSARRPSGTDTQYF

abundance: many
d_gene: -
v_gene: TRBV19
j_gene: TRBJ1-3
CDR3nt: TGTGCCAGTAGCGTACAGCGACTCGCCTCTGGAAACACCATATATTTT
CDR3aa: CASSVQRLASGNTIYF

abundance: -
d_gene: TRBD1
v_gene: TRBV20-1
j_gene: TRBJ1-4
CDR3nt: TGCAGTGCCAATGACAGGGGGCGAGGCGAAAAACTGTTTTTT
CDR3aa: CSANDRGRGEKLFF

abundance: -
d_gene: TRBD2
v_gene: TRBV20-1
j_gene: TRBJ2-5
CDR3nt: TGCAGTGCCTACCACTACACTAGCGGGAGGGCCAGAAGGACCCAGTACTTC
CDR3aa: CSAYHYTSGRARRTQYF

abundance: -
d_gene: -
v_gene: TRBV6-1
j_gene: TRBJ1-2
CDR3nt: TGTGCCAGCAGCCGGGACCTTCCGTATGGCTACACCTTC
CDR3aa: CASSRDLPYGYTF

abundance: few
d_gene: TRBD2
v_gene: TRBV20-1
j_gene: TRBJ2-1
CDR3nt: TGCAGTGCTAGGACTAGCGGGAACGATGAGCAGTTCTTC
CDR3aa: CSARTSGNDEQFF

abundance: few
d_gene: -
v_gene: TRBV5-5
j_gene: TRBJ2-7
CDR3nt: TGTGCCAGCAGCTTGGGTATCGGCGAGCAGTACTTC
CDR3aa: CASSLGIGEQYF

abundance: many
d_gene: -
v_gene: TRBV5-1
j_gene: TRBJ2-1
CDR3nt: TGCGCCAGCAGCTCCCCCGGAGTATCGGCTGAGCAGTTCTTC
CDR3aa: CASSSPGVSAEQFF

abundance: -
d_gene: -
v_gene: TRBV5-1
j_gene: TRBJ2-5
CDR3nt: TGCGCCAGCGCAGCCCAAGAGACCCAGTACTTC
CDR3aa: CASAAQETQYF

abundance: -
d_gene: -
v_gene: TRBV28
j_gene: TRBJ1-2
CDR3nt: TGTGCCAGCAGGAGTTCCTATGGCTACACCTTC
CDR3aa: CASRSSYGYTF

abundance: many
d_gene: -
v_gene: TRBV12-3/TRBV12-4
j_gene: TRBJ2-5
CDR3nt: TGTGCCAGCAGTTTTGATGCGGGCGGATCGACGGGATGGACCCAGTACTTC
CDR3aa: CASSFDAGGSTGWTQYF